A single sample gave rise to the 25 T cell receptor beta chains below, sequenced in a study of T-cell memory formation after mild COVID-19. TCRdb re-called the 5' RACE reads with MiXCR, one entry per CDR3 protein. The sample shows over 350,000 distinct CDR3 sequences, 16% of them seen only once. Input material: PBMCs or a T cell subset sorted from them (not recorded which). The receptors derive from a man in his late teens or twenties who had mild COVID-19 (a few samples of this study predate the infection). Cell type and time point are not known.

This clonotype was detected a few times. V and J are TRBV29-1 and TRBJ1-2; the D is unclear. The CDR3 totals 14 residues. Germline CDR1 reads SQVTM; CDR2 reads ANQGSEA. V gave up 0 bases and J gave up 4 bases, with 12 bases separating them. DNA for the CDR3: TGCAGCGTTGAAGAACTCGCACAGTTCTATGGCTACACCTTC. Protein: CSVEELAQFYGYTF.

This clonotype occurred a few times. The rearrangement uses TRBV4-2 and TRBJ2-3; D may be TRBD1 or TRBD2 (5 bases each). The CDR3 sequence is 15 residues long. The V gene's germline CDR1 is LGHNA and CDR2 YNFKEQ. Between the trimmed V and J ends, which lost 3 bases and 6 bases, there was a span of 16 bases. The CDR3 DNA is TGTGCCAGCAGCCACACAGACAGCGGTAAGGATACGCAGTATTTT. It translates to CASSHTDSGKDTQYF.

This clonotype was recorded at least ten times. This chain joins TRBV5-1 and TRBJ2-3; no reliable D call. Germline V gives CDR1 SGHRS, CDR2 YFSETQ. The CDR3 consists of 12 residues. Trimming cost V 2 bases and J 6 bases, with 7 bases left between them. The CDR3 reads CASSLEMDTQYF. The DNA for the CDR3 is TGCGCCAGCAGCTTAGAGATGGATACGCAGTATTTT.

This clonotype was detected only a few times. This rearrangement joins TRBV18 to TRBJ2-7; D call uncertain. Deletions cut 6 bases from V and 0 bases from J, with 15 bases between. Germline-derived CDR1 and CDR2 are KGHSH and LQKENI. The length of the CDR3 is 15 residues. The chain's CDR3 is CASSPRGRSSYEQYF. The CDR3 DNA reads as TGTGCCAGCTCCCCCCGTGGCCGAAGCTCCTACGAGCAGTACTTC.

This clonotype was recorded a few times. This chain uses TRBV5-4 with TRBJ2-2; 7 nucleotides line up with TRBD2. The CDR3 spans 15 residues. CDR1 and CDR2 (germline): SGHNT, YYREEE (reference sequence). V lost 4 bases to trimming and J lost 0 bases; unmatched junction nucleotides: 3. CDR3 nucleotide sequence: TGTGCCAGCAGCCCGGGACTAACGAACACCGGGGAGCTGTTTTTT. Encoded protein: CASSPGLTNTGELFF. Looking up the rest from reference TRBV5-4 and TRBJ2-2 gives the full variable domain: ETGVTQSPTHLIKTRGQQVTLRCSSQSGHNTVSWYQQALGQGPQFIFQYYREEENGRGNFPPRFSGLQFPNYSSELNVNALELDDSALYLCASSPGLTNTGELFFGEGSRLTVL.

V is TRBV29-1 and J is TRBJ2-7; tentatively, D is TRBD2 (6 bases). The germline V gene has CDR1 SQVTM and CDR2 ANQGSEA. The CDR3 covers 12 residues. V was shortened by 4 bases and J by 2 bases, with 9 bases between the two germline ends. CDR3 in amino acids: CSVVGGTYEQYF. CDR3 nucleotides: TGCAGCGTTGTCGGGGGAACCTACGAGCAGTACTTC.

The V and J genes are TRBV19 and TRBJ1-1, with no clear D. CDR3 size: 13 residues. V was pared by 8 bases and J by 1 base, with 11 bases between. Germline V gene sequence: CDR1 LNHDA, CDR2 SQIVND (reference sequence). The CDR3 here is CASGETRNTEAFF. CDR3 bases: TGTGCCAGTGGGGAGACCCGGAACACTGAAGCTTTCTTT.

CDR3 DNA: TGTGCCAGCAGCCCTTGGGGGCCCCAGCATTTT. It translates to CASSPWGPQHF. The V gene is TRBV6-6, the J gene TRBJ1-5; no definite D call. The germline gives CDR1 MNHNY, CDR2 SVGAGI (reference sequence). This CDR3 spans 11 amino acids. V lost 6 bases to trimming and J lost 9 bases, with 9 bases between them.

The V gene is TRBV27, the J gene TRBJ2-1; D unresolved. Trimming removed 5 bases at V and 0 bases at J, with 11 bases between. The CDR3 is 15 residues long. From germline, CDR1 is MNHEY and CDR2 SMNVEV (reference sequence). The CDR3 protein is CASSPIVSSYNEQFF. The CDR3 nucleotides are TGTGCCAGCAGTCCCATAGTTAGCTCCTACAATGAGCAGTTCTTC.

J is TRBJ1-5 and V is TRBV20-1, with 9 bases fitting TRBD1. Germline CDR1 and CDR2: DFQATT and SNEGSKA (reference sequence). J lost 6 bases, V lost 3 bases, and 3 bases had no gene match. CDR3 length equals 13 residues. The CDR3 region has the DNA TGCAGTGCTAGGACAGGGGGACGTCAGCCCCAGCATTTT. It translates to CSARTGGRQPQHF.

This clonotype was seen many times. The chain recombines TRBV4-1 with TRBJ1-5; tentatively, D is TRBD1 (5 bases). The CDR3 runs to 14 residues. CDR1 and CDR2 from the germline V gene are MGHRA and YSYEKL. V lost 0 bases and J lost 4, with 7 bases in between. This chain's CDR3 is CASSQEGVNQPQHF. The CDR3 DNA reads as TGCGCCAGCAGCCAAGAGGGGGTGAATCAGCCCCAGCATTTT.

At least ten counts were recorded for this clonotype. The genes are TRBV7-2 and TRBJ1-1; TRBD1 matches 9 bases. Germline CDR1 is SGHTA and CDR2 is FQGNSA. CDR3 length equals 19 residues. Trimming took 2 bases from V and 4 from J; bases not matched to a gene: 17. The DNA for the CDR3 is TGTGCCAGCAGCTTATCCTCACCGTCCGGGACAGGGTATGGCACTGAAGCTTTCTTT. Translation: CASSLSSPSGTGYGTEAFF.

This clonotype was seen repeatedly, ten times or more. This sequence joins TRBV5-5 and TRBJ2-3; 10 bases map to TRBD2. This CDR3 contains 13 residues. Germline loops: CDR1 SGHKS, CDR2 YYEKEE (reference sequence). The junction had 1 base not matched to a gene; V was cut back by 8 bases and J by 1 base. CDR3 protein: CASGLAGTDTQYF. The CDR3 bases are TGTGCCAGTGGACTAGCGGGCACAGATACGCAGTATTTT.

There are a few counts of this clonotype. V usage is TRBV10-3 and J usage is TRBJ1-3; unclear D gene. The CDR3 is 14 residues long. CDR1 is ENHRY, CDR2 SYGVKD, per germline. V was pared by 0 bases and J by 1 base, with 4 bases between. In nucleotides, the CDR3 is TGTGCCATCAGTGAGTCGGGGTCTGGAAACACCATATATTTT. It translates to CAISESGSGNTIYF.

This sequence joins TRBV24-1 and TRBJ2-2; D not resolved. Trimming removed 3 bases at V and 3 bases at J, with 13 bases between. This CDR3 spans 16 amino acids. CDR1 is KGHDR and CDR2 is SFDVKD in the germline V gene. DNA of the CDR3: TGTGCCACCAGTGATCCCTCGACTGGCTACACCGGGGAGCTGTTTTTT. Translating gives CATSDPSTGYTGELFF.

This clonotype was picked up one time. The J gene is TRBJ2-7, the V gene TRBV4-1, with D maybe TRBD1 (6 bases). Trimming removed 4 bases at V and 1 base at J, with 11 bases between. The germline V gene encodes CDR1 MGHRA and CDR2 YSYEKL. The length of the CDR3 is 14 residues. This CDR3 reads CASSPNRDSYEQYF. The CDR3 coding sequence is TGCGCCAGCAGCCCAAACAGGGATTCCTACGAGCAGTACTTC.

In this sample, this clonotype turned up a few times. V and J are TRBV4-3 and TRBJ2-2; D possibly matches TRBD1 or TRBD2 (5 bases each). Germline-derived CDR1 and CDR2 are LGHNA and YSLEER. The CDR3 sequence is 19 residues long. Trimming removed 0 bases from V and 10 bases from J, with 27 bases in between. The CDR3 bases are TGCGCCAGCAGCCAAGAGACGGGGCAGGGTGCTTCTCACCGTGAGGAGCTGTTTTTT. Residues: CASSQETGQGASHREELFF.

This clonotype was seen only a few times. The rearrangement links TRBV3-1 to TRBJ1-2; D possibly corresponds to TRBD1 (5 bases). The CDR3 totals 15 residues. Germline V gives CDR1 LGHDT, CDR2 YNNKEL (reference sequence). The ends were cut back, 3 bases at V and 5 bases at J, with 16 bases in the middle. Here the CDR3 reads CASSQGRALWYGYTF. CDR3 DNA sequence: TGTGCCAGCAGCCAGGGCAGGGCTCTTTGGTATGGCTACACCTTC. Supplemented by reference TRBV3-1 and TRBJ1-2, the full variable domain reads DTAVSQTPKYLVTQMGNDKSIKCEQNLGHDTMYWYKQDSKKFLKIMFSYNNKELIINETVPNRFSPKSPDKAHLNLHINSLELGDSAVYFCASSQGRALWYGYTFGSGTRLTVV.

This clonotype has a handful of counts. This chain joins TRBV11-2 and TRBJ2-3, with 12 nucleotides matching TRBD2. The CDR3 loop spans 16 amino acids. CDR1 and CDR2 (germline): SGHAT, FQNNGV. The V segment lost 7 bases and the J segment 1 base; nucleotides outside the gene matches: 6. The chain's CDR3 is CASNLRLAGGTDTQYF. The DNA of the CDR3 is TGTGCCAGCAACCTCAGACTAGCGGGGGGCACAGATACGCAGTATTTT. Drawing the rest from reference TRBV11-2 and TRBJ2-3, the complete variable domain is EAGVAQSPRYKIIEKRQSVAFWCNPISGHATLYWYQQILGQGPKLLIQFQNNGVVDDSQLPKDRFSAERLKGVDSTLKIQPAKLEDSAVYLCASNLRLAGGTDTQYFGPGTRLTVL.

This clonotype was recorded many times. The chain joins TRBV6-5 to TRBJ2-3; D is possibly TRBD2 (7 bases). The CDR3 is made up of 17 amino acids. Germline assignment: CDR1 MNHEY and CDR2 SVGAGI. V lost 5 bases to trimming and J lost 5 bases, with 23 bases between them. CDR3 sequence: CASSPTPPGGHRDTQYF. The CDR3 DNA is TGTGCCAGCAGTCCGACTCCCCCGGGGGGCCATCGAGATACGCAGTATTTT.

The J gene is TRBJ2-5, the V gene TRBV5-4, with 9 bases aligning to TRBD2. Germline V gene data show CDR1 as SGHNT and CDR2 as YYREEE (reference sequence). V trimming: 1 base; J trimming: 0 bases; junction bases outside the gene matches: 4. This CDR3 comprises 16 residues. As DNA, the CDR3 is TGTGCCAGCAGCTTGAGGCTAGCGGGGAACCAAGAGACCCAGTACTTC. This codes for CASSLRLAGNQETQYF.

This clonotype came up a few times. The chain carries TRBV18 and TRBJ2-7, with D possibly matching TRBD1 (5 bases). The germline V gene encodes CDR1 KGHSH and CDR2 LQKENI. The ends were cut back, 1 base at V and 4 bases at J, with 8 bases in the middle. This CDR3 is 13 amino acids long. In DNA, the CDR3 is TGTGCCAGCTCACCACTGTCAGGGTACGAGCAGTACTTC. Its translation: CASSPLSGYEQYF.

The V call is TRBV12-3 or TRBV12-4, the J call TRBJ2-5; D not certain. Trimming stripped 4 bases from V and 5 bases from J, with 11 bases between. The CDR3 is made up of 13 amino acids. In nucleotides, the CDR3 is TGTGCCAGCAGTTCGCTGGCGGAGGAGACCCAGTACTTC. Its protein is CASSSLAEETQYF.

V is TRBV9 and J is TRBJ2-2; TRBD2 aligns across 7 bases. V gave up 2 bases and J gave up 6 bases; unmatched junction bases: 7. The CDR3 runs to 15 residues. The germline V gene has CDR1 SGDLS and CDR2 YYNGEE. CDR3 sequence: CASSVGGTQAGELFF. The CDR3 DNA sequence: TGTGCCAGCAGCGTCGGGGGGACTCAAGCCGGGGAGCTGTTTTTT.

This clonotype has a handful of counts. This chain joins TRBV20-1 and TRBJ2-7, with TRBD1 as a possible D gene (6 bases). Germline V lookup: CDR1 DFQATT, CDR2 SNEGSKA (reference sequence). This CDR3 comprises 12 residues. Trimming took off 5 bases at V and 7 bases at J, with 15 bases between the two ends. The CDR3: CSARVGAREQYF. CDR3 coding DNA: TGCAGTGCTCGGGTGGGGGCAAGAGAGCAGTACTTC.